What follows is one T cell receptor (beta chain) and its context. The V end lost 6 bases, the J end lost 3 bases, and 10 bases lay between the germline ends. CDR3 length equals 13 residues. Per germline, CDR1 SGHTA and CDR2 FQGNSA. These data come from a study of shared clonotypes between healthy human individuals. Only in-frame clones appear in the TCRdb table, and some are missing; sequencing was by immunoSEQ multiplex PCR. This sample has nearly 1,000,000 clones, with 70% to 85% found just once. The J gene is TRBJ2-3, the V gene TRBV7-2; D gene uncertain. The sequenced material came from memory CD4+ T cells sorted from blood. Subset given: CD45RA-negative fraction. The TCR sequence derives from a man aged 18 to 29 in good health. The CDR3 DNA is TGTGCCAGCAGACAGCCCCAAACAGATACGCAGTATTTT. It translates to CASRQPQTDTQYF.